The clone carrying this T cell receptor beta chain was recorded many times. Its antigen remains unidentified. Molecular barcoding with unique molecular identifiers was used for the TCRbeta library. TCRdb fed the PCR reads into MiXCR, producing one record per CDR3 protein. Among 100,000 or so distinct CDR3 sequences listed, less than 6% were seen once. Trimming took 4 bases from V and 3 from J, leaving 12 bases between them. The CDR3 contains 14 residues. Germline-derived CDR1 and CDR2 are SQVTM and ANQGSEA. The source of the sample is a study of T-cell reconstitution after alpha-beta-depleted transplantation in children. Study results and limitations: About two months after transplant, alpha-beta T cells reportedly came from several hundred expanded graft clones. Most T-cell counts and diversity one year after the transplant came from T cells that were newly produced. After transplant, high TCRbeta diversity at day 60 in some patients arose from surviving recipient T cells and thymic progenitors.

This specimen consisted of PBMCs, mostly from graft donor cells, obtained 60 days after TCRalphabeta/CD19-depleted stem cell transplant. This sequence joins TRBV29-1 and TRBJ2-2, with a possible D match to TRBD2 (5 bases). This TCR derives from a female patient aged 2-15 years who had a stem cell transplant for Fanconi anemia, so the T cells may come from the graft donor. DNA of the CDR3: TGCAGCGTTGTCGCGGACTCTTACACCGGGGAGCTGTTTTTT. Residues: CSVVADSYTGELFF.